The 21 T cell receptor beta chains reported below all come from one sample, sequenced in a study of CD8 T cells in Susac syndrome. Random hexamers were used to reverse transcribe the RNA input (about 0.5 to 1 ug). Each CDR3 protein gets one entry after TCRdb re-called the immunoSEQ multiplex PCR reads with MiXCR. In the table there are fewer than 350,000 distinct CDR3 sequences, about 82% of which are singletons. Sequencing used CD8+ T cells from PBMCs. These receptors originate from a human donor with multiple sclerosis.

The chain has TRBV7-2 and TRBJ1-1; D is unclear. Trimming stripped 3 bases from V and 3 bases from J, with 5 bases between. Germline CDR1 and CDR2: SGHTA and FQGNSA. This CDR3 is 12 amino acids long. The CDR3 sequence: CASSFHYTEAFF. For the CDR3, the DNA is TGTGCCAGCAGCTTCCACTACACTGAAGCTTTCTTT.

The chain couples TRBV7-9 to TRBJ2-7; D may be TRBD1 (5 bases). Trimming pared 6 bases from V and 3 bases from J, leaving 15 bases between. CDR1 is SEHNR, CDR2 FQNEAQ, per germline (reference sequence). There are 14 residues in the CDR3. CDR3 in amino acids: CASRGPRVDYEQYF. CDR3 in DNA: TGTGCCAGCAGGGGTCCCAGGGTAGACTACGAGCAGTACTTC.

J is TRBJ2-1 and V is TRBV11-2; D perhaps matches TRBD2 (6 bases). The CDR3 is 16 amino acids. Germline CDR1 SGHAT, CDR2 FQNNGV. V was cut by 3 bases and J by 4 bases, with 16 bases left in between. The CDR3 is CASSFSAGSHYNEQFF. The CDR3 nucleotides are TGTGCCAGCAGCTTTAGTGCGGGATCCCATTACAATGAGCAGTTCTTC. The whole variable domain, filled in from reference TRBV11-2 and TRBJ2-1, reads EAGVAQSPRYKIIEKRQSVAFWCNPISGHATLYWYQQILGQGPKLLIQFQNNGVVDDSQLPKDRFSAERLKGVDSTLKIQPAKLEDSAVYLCASSFSAGSHYNEQFFGPGTRLTVL.

The J gene is TRBJ2-7, the V gene TRBV20-1; D might be TRBD1 (6 bases). Germline V lookup: CDR1 DFQATT, CDR2 SNEGSKA (reference sequence). V lost 5 bases, J lost 2 bases, and 13 bases lay in between. The CDR3 is 13 amino acids. Here the CDR3 reads CSADDRLAYEQYF. The DNA of the CDR3 is TGCAGTGCTGATGACAGGTTAGCCTACGAGCAGTACTTC.

The rearrangement links TRBV5-4 to TRBJ2-3; 8 bases align to TRBD2. This CDR3 region has 14 residues. Per the germline V gene, CDR1 is SGHNT and CDR2 is YYREEE (reference sequence). Germline trimming cut 4 bases from V and 5 bases from J; bases unmatched to any gene: 6. This chain's CDR3 is CASSAAGAGDTQYF. The DNA for the CDR3 is TGTGCCAGCAGCGCAGCGGGAGCTGGAGATACGCAGTATTTT. The variable domain in full, completed from reference TRBV5-4 and TRBJ2-3, reads ETGVTQSPTHLIKTRGQQVTLRCSSQSGHNTVSWYQQALGQGPQFIFQYYREEENGRGNFPPRFSGLQFPNYSSELNVNALELDDSALYLCASSAAGAGDTQYFGPGTRLTVL.

The chain uses TRBV27 and TRBJ2-7; D call uncertain. V lost 7 bases and J lost 2, with 24 bases in between. CDR3 length: 17 residues. The germline V gene encodes CDR1 MNHEY and CDR2 SMNVEV (reference sequence). CDR3 nucleotide sequence: TGTGCCAGCAATCTGATGCCAGCCGTTAATAACCCCTACGAGCAGTACTTC. Amino acid sequence: CASNLMPAVNNPYEQYF.

V usage is TRBV27 and J usage is TRBJ2-2, with TRBD2 matching over 10 bases. Trimming cost V 5 bases and J 6 bases; bases outside gene matches: 3. The CDR3 sequence is 14 residues long. Germline values: CDR1 MNHEY, CDR2 SMNVEV (reference sequence). The CDR3 region is CASSPGLASGELFF. In DNA form, the CDR3 reads TGTGCCAGCAGTCCGGGACTAGCGTCCGGGGAGCTGTTTTTT.

This clonotype was observed once. This chain uses TRBV11-3 with TRBJ1-5; D unclear. The CDR3 consists of 17 residues. Germline V gene sequence: CDR1 SGHNT, CDR2 YENEEA. V lost 1 base and J 2 bases, leaving 15 bases between the germline ends. CDR3 protein: CASSLVDSCICNQPQHF. The CDR3 nucleotides read TGTGCCAGCAGCTTAGTCGATTCGTGCATATGCAATCAGCCCCAGCATTTT.

The chain employs TRBV4-3 and TRBJ1-2; D is undetermined. Germline V gives CDR1 LGHNA, CDR2 YSLEER. V shed 4 bases and J shed 2 bases, with 17 bases lying between them. The CDR3 is made up of 16 amino acids. As DNA, the CDR3 is TGCGCCAGCAGCCCCGGAGATGTGAGGGCAAACTATGGCTACACCTTC. It encodes CASSPGDVRANYGYTF.

V is TRBV29-1 and J is TRBJ2-2, with 10 bases identical to TRBD1. V trimming: 3 bases; J trimming: 3 bases; junction bases outside the gene matches: 7. Per germline, CDR1 SQVTM and CDR2 ANQGSEA. The CDR3 extends over 16 amino acids. CDR3 residues: CSVDRSGTGDTGELFF. As DNA, the CDR3 is TGCAGCGTTGACAGGTCCGGGACAGGGGACACCGGGGAGCTGTTTTTT.

This clonotype was counted only a few times. This chain links TRBV4-3 with TRBJ2-7; D is ambiguous. This CDR3 spans 14 amino acids. The germline V and J ends were trimmed by 0 bases and 4 bases, with 10 bases remaining between them. In germline, CDR1 is LGHNA, CDR2 YSLEER. Written as DNA, the CDR3 is TGCGCCAGCAGCCAAGATTATGCCAATTACGAGCAGTACTTC. This sequence encodes CASSQDYANYEQYF.

The V and J genes are TRBV7-9 and TRBJ1-1; maybe TRBD1 (5 bases). Germline lookup yields CDR1 SEHNR and CDR2 FQNEAQ (reference sequence). V was cut by 7 bases and J by 6 bases, with 12 bases left in between. CDR3 length equals 12 residues. The CDR3 reads CASNPGRAEAFF. CDR3 coding DNA: TGTGCCAGCAACCCAGGGAGGGCTGAAGCTTTCTTT.

This rearrangement joins TRBV25-1 to TRBJ2-2; D gene ambiguous. The V end lost 5 bases, the J end lost 6 bases, and 4 bases lay between the germline ends. The length of the CDR3 is 11 residues. Germline CDR1 and CDR2: MGHDK and SYGVNS. The CDR3 loop reads CASSSSGELFF. The CDR3 bases are TGTGCCAGCAGTAGCTCCGGGGAGCTGTTTTTT.

The chain joins TRBV6-5 to TRBJ2-5, with 9 bases that match TRBD1. Unmatched junction bases numbered 6, after V lost 5 bases and J lost 5 bases. This CDR3 is 14 amino acids long. The germline gives CDR1 MNHEY, CDR2 SVGAGI. The DNA of the CDR3 is TGTGCCAGCAGTGCACAGGGGGCCGGGGAGACCCAGTACTTC. This codes for CASSAQGAGETQYF.

This sequence joins TRBV7-9 and TRBJ1-1, with D unclear. There are 12 residues in the CDR3. Trimming stripped 3 bases from V and 4 bases from J, with 6 bases between. The germline gives CDR1 SEHNR, CDR2 FQNEAQ (reference sequence). The CDR3 region has the DNA TGTGCCAGCAGCTTGGTTCCCACTGAAGCTTTCTTT. Translating gives CASSLVPTEAFF.

The chain recombines TRBV28 with TRBJ1-4; 7 positions agree with TRBD1. The germline gives CDR1 MDHEN, CDR2 SYDVKM. Losses at the gene ends were 6 bases for V and 6 bases for J; bases not matched to a gene: 7. The CDR3 sequence is 14 residues long. Here the CDR3 DNA reads TGTGCCAGCAGACTACAGGGGACTTATGAAAAACTGTTTTTT. Translation: CASRLQGTYEKLFF.

This clonotype was counted a few times. The chain employs TRBV5-6 and TRBJ2-1, with D maybe TRBD2 (6 bases). The CDR3 runs to 13 residues. CDR1 SGHDT and CDR2 YYEEEE come from the germline V gene. V lost 4 bases and J lost 10, with 15 bases in between. DNA of the CDR3: TGTGCCAGCAGCCCGGAGGGCCGGGAGGAGCAGTTCTTC. Translation: CASSPEGREEQFF.

The CDR3 DNA reads TGTGCCAGCTCTCCGGACTACAGCGGAGATACGCAGTATTTT. Translated: CASSPDYSGDTQYF. The gene calls are TRBV18 and TRBJ2-3, with TRBD2 as a possible D gene (6 bases). Germline loops: CDR1 KGHSH, CDR2 LQKENI. Trimming removed 6 bases at V and 5 bases at J, with 15 bases between. CDR3 length: 14 residues.

The chain has TRBV28 and TRBJ1-2; D unresolved. Trimming cost V 8 bases and J 6 bases, with 10 bases left between them. The CDR3 extends over 11 amino acids. The V gene's germline CDR1 is MDHEN and CDR2 SYDVKM. The CDR3 here is CASGWEDGYTF. The CDR3 nucleotides are TGTGCCAGCGGTTGGGAGGATGGCTACACCTTC.

The chain joins TRBV27 to TRBJ2-2; no firm D call. The CDR3 length is 16 residues. V lost 1 base to trimming and J lost 4 bases, with 13 bases between them. Looked up from germline, CDR1 is MNHEY and CDR2 is SMNVEV (reference sequence). This CDR3 reads CASSLLGPLGTGELFF. Here the CDR3 DNA reads TGTGCCAGCAGTTTATTAGGCCCTCTTGGCACCGGGGAGCTGTTTTTT.

This chain connects TRBV7-8 to TRBJ2-7, with 7 positions matching TRBD1. The germline V gene encodes CDR1 SGHVS and CDR2 FQNEAQ. After removal of 0 bases from V and 2 bases from J, the junction contained 16 bases not matched to a gene. This CDR3 spans 19 amino acids. The CDR3 nucleotides are TGTGCCAGCAGCTTAGCCCTAGGTGGGGACAGCCCTAGTGCCTACGAGCAGTACTTC. It specifies CASSLALGGDSPSAYEQYF.